Below, 14 T cell receptor beta chains from the same sample are listed, as sequenced in a study of T cell repertoires in cytomegalovirus infection (dated by TCRdb to between 2017 and 2020). These reads were obtained on an Illumina HiSeq 1500. Using fastp trimming at Q25 and MiXCR clonotype assembly, TCRdb reanalyzed the public sequencing data and kept in-frame beta chains. Rows are unified per CDR3 protein, each entry keeping the most common DNA and genes. A total of 150,000 to 200,000 distinct CDR3 sequences appear in this sample, more than 9% of them only once. In total, the top ten clones hold about 4.6% of the sample. Sample: PBMCs. All receptors come from a human donor in good health (CMV status not recorded). Some clones in this sample may be carry-over from other donors' samples.

In this sample, this clonotype turned up many times. The chain recombines TRBV19 with TRBJ1-5; D is undetermined. The V end was cut by 2 bases, the J end by 3 bases, with 14 bases between. Germline V gives CDR1 LNHDA, CDR2 SQIVND (reference sequence). CDR3 length: 16 amino acids. CDR3 sequence reads: CASSIMASALNQPQHF. CDR3 sequence (DNA): TGTGCCAGTAGTATAATGGCCTCCGCGCTCAATCAGCCCCAGCATTTT.

This clonotype was counted only a few times. This chain connects TRBV28 to TRBJ2-2; tentative D call: TRBD2 (5 bases). V was pared by 7 bases and J by 0 bases, with 12 bases between. From germline, CDR1 is MDHEN and CDR2 SYDVKM. The length of the CDR3 is 15 residues. CDR3 sequence: CASNTGGTNTGELFF. The CDR3 coding sequence is TGTGCCAGCAATACTGGAGGAACGAACACCGGGGAGCTGTTTTTT.

This clonotype has at least ten counts. The rearrangement uses TRBV12-3 or TRBV12-4 and TRBJ1-1; 11 bases are shared with TRBD1. J lost 11 bases, V lost 6 bases, and 5 bases had no gene match. The CDR3 extends over 12 amino acids. CDR3 nucleotide sequence: TGTGCCAGCAGCCCGGACAGGGGGCATGCTTTCTTT. This gives the protein CASSPDRGHAFF.

At least ten counts were recorded for this clonotype. The V gene is TRBV25-1, the J gene TRBJ2-5; 7 bases agree with TRBD1. V shed 3 bases and J 4 bases; nucleotides not matched to a gene: 2. This CDR3 spans 13 amino acids. Germline V gene sequence: CDR1 MGHDK, CDR2 SYGVNS. CDR3 region: CASSEYRGETQYF. CDR3 nucleotides: TGTGCCAGCAGTGAGTACAGGGGAGAGACCCAGTACTTC.

The chain is built from TRBV19 and TRBJ1-5; D is undetermined. Trimming removed 10 bases from V and 0 bases from J, with 13 bases in between. The CDR3 is 14 amino acids. Germline V CDR1 and CDR2: LNHDA, SQIVND (reference sequence). The CDR3, as DNA: TGTGCCACCCGTGGGATATATAGCAATCAGCCCCAGCATTTT. This sequence encodes CATRGIYSNQPQHF. Using reference TRBV19 and TRBJ1-5 for the parts outside the CDR3, the full variable domain is DGGITQSPKYLFRKEGQNVTLSCEQNLNHDAMYWYRQDPGQGLRLIYYSQIVNDFQKGDIAEGYSVSREKKESFPLTVTSAQKNPTAFYLCATRGIYSNQPQHFGDGTRLSIL.

In this sample, this clonotype turned up a few times. The chain employs TRBV6-6 and TRBJ1-1, with a tentative D call TRBD1 (6 bases). Per germline, CDR1 MNHNY and CDR2 SVGAGI (reference sequence). The CDR3 is 12 amino acids. Trimming stripped 6 bases from V and 5 bases from J, with 10 bases between. CDR3 nucleotides: TGTGCCAGCAGCAGACAGGCGACTGAAGCTTTCTTT. Protein product: CASSRQATEAFF.

The gene calls are TRBV28 and TRBJ2-7; 11 positions agree with TRBD1. J lost 0 bases, V lost 5 bases, and 9 bases had no gene match. Germline CDR1 is MDHEN and CDR2 is SYDVKM. The CDR3 totals 17 residues. CDR3 region: CASSEDRGPLVSYEQYF. CDR3 nucleotides: TGTGCCAGCAGTGAGGACAGGGGGCCCTTAGTCTCCTACGAGCAGTACTTC.

This clonotype showed up many times. The chain combines TRBV28 with TRBJ2-6; either TRBD1 or TRBD2 may supply D (5 bases each). CDR3 length equals 17 residues. CDR1 and CDR2 from the germline V gene are MDHEN and SYDVKM. Trimming removed 5 bases from V and 0 bases from J, with 14 bases in between. CDR3 nucleotides: TGTGCCAGCAGTCGCCGGGACGGGCTCTCTGGGGCCAACGTCCTGACTTTC. Its translation: CASSRRDGLSGANVLTF.

Ten or more counts support this clonotype. The chain has TRBV20-1 and TRBJ2-1; 7 bases agree with TRBD1. V gave up 6 bases and J gave up 5 bases; unmatched junction bases: 10. Per germline, CDR1 DFQATT and CDR2 SNEGSKA (reference sequence). The CDR3 contains 14 residues. This CDR3 is CSAATGTAHNEQFF. The CDR3 DNA sequence: TGCAGTGCCGCGACAGGGACGGCACACAATGAGCAGTTCTTC.

This clonotype occurred many times. The chain employs TRBV28 and TRBJ2-5, with a tentative D call TRBD1 (6 bases). V lost 2 bases, J lost 1 base, and 11 bases lay in between. This CDR3 spans 15 amino acids. The germline CDR1 and CDR2 sequences are MDHEN and SYDVKM. CDR3 bases: TGTGCCAGCAGTTTAGGTGACAGGCCCCAAGAGACCCAGTACTTC. It encodes CASSLGDRPQETQYF.

This clonotype appeared many times. The V gene is TRBV7-2, the J gene TRBJ2-6, with D uncertain. Between the trimmed V and J ends, which lost 2 bases and 1 base, there was a span of 3 bases. The CDR3 sequence is 14 residues long. Looked up from germline, CDR1 is SGHTA and CDR2 is FQGNSA. CDR3: CASSLNSGANVLTF. CDR3 coding DNA: TGTGCCAGCAGCTTAAATTCTGGGGCCAACGTCCTGACTTTC.

This clonotype showed up many times. The chain uses TRBV7-2 and TRBJ1-4; no reliable D call. Trimming shortened V by 4 bases and J by 8 bases, and 5 bases separated the two germline ends. Germline V lookup: CDR1 SGHTA, CDR2 FQGNSA. This CDR3 is 11 amino acids long. The CDR3 nucleotides read TGTGCCAGCAGCTCACTCGAAAAACTGTTTTTT. This sequence encodes CASSSLEKLFF.

This clonotype was seen more than once but under ten times. This chain links TRBV2 with TRBJ1-1; D is possibly TRBD1 (6 bases). Trimming shortened V by 0 bases and J by 11 bases, and 13 bases separated the two germline ends. Germline V CDR1 and CDR2: SNHLY, FYNNEI. The length of the CDR3 is 13 residues. CDR3: CASSEAARGMAFF. The DNA for the CDR3 is TGTGCCAGCAGTGAAGCGGCCAGGGGAATGGCTTTCTTT.

In this sample, this clonotype turned up many times. The genes are TRBV7-7 and TRBJ2-1, with D perhaps TRBD1 or TRBD2 (6 bases each). With 0 bases removed from V and 0 bases from J, the gap between germline ends came to 12 bases. The germline gives CDR1 SSHAT, CDR2 FNYEAQ (reference sequence). The CDR3 is made up of 17 amino acids. The CDR3 loop is CASSLARGPLSYNEQFF. The CDR3, as DNA: TGTGCCAGCAGCTTAGCCCGGGGGCCCCTCTCCTACAATGAGCAGTTCTTC.